This T cell receptor (beta chain) appears in the sequencing data of a study of blood T cell repertoires in COVID-19. Some clones are missing from TCRdb's copy, which holds only in-frame ones; the method was immunoSEQ multiplex PCR. The sample carries under 300,000 clones, under 85% recorded once. Trimming shortened V by 0 bases and J by 4 bases, and 12 bases separated the two germline ends. The CDR3 has 15 amino acids. Germline loops: CDR1 LGHNA, CDR2 YNFKEQ. The J gene is TRBJ1-1, the V gene TRBV4-2; the D gene is possibly TRBD1 (6 bases). Sequencing input: peripheral blood. The receptor was isolated from a man aged 25 to 40 who had recovered from COVID-19. The CDR3 coding sequence is TGTGCCAGCAGCCAAGACACAAGGGGGGGCACTGAAGCTTTCTTT. As protein: CASSQDTRGGTEAFF.